The 4 T cell receptor beta chains presented below share a single source sample, sequenced in a study of blood T cell repertoires in COVID-19. Here immunoSEQ multiplex PCR was the method, and the copy in TCRdb shows in-frame clones only, minus some. The sample lists approximately 280,000 clones; roughly 91% were seen once. The source material was peripheral blood. These TCRs come from a man aged 40-49 years with acute or convalescent COVID-19.

This chain connects TRBV29-1 to TRBJ1-2; 9 positions match TRBD1. Looked up from germline, CDR1 is SQVTM and CDR2 is ANQGSEA. The CDR3 sequence is 12 residues long. V lost 6 bases to trimming and J lost 8 bases; unmatched junction nucleotides: 7. The CDR3 region is CSVWDRDRGYTF. DNA for the CDR3: TGCAGCGTCTGGGACAGGGATAGGGGCTACACCTTC.

CDR3 DNA sequence: TGTGCCAGCAGCTTCCCGGGGAATCAGCCCCAGCATTTT. Protein: CASSFPGNQPQHF. J is TRBJ1-5 and V is TRBV11-2, with no clear D. V lost 3 bases to trimming and J lost 4 bases, with 7 bases between them. This CDR3 region has 13 residues. Per germline, CDR1 SGHAT and CDR2 FQNNGV.

This chain connects TRBV28 to TRBJ2-4; the D gene is possibly TRBD2 (5 bases). Germline assignment: CDR1 MDHEN and CDR2 SYDVKM. This CDR3 comprises 13 residues. V lost 5 bases and J 5 bases, leaving 10 bases between the germline ends. In DNA, the CDR3 is TGTGCCAGCAGTAGCAAGAGGGAAAACATTCAGTACTTC. This codes for CASSSKRENIQYF.

The rearrangement joins TRBV4-2 to TRBJ1-1, with TRBD1 matching 9 bases. Germline CDR1 is LGHNA and CDR2 is YNFKEQ. The CDR3 is 15 amino acids. After removal of 1 base from V and 6 bases from J, the junction contained 6 bases not matched to a gene. The CDR3 here is CASSQGGQGGAEAFF. The CDR3, as DNA: TGTGCCAGCAGCCAAGGGGGACAGGGTGGCGCTGAAGCTTTCTTT.